Listed below are T cell receptor beta chains from one sample, sequenced in a study of cytomegalovirus exposure and HLA in healthy donors. The assay was immunoSEQ multiplex PCR, and TCRdb's table has in-frame clones only and misses some. The sample comprises roughly 110,000 clones, roughly 76% of which are singletons, and under 7.5% rests with the top ten. Sequencing was carried out using PBMCs. The receptors were gathered from a woman aged 50 to 60 in good health and CMV-seropositive. The CDR3 runs from the conserved cysteine through the conserved F or W. The D gene is left open where the match is weak. Size is stated for part of the rows, as once, few or many counts, or as a class when the clone is expanded.

D gene: NA; J gene: TRBJ1-6; clone size: NA; V gene: TRBV5-1; CDR3 DNA: TGCGCCAGCAGCTTGGGATGGCCAACCTCCTCCTATAATTCACCCCTCCACTTT; CDR3 protein: CASSLGWPTSSYNSPLHF
D gene: NA; J gene: TRBJ2-7; clone size: NA; V gene: TRBV6-1; CDR3 DNA: TGTGCCAGCATCGGTCCTGTCTACGAGCAGTACTTC; CDR3 protein: CASIGPVYEQYF
D gene: NA; J gene: TRBJ1-2; clone size: few; V gene: TRBV28; CDR3 DNA: TGTGCCAGCAGTTTGTCCGGAGTTGGCTACACCTTC; CDR3 protein: CASSLSGVGYTF
D gene: TRBD2; J gene: TRBJ2-7; clone size: NA; V gene: TRBV13; CDR3 DNA: TGTGCCAGCACCACATACGGACTAGCGGGCTCCTACGAGCAGTACTTC; CDR3 protein: CASTTYGLAGSYEQYF
D gene: NA; J gene: TRBJ1-5; clone size: few; V gene: TRBV7-8; CDR3 DNA: TGTGCCAGCAGCTTAGCAGAGGATCAGCCCCAGCATTTT; CDR3 protein: CASSLAEDQPQHF
D gene: NA; J gene: TRBJ1-5; clone size: NA; V gene: TRBV2; CDR3 DNA: TGTGCCAGCCGGACAGCAACCAATCAGCCCCAGCATTTT; CDR3 protein: CASRTATNQPQHF
D gene: TRBD1; J gene: TRBJ1-2; clone size: NA; V gene: TRBV7-2; CDR3 DNA: TGTGCCAGCAGCTTAGCTCTACAGGACAGGGTAAACTATGGCTACACCTTC; CDR3 protein: CASSLALQDRVNYGYTF
D gene: TRBD2; J gene: TRBJ2-1; clone size: NA; V gene: TRBV4-2; CDR3 DNA: TGTGCCAGCAGCCAAGACCCGGGGGGGGATGAGCAGTTCTTC; CDR3 protein: CASSQDPGGDEQFF
D gene: TRBD2; J gene: TRBJ2-3; clone size: NA; V gene: TRBV15; CDR3 DNA: TGTGCCACCACCTTAGCGGGGGGGCCGTCGGATACGCAGTATTTT; CDR3 protein: CATTLAGGPSDTQYF
D gene: NA; J gene: TRBJ1-2; clone size: once; V gene: TRBV5-8; CDR3 DNA: TGTGCCAGCAGCATGCCCCGGACGGGATTTTACTATGGCTACACCTTC; CDR3 protein: CASSMPRTGFYYGYTF
D gene: NA; J gene: TRBJ1-1; clone size: few; V gene: TRBV7-6; CDR3 DNA: TGTGCCAGCAGCTTGCACGGAGGGAACACTGAAGCTTTCTTT; CDR3 protein: CASSLHGGNTEAFF
D gene: NA; J gene: TRBJ1-4; clone size: NA; V gene: TRBV19; CDR3 DNA: TGTGCCAGTACCCCATATGGCGGACACCGGGGGTTACGCTTCATTAATGAAAAACTGTTTTTT; CDR3 protein: CASTPYGGHRGLRFINEKLFF
D gene: NA; J gene: TRBJ1-1; clone size: once; V gene: TRBV27; CDR3 DNA: TGTGCCAGCAGTTTATCCAGGAACACTGAAGCTTTCTTT; CDR3 protein: CASSLSRNTEAFF
D gene: TRBD2; J gene: TRBJ2-2; clone size: NA; V gene: TRBV5-1; CDR3 DNA: TGCGCCAGCAGCTTGGCCAGCGGGGGGACGTCCGGGGAGCTGTTTTTT; CDR3 protein: CASSLASGGTSGELFF
D gene: NA; J gene: TRBJ1-4; clone size: NA; V gene: TRBV7-2; CDR3 DNA: TGTGCCAGCAGCCCTCAAACAGGGCCTAATGAAAAACTGTTTTTT; CDR3 protein: CASSPQTGPNEKLFF
D gene: TRBD2; J gene: TRBJ2-1; clone size: NA; V gene: TRBV6-5; CDR3 DNA: TGTGCCAGCAGTTTAGCGGGGGGGTACTCCTACAATGAGCAGTTCTTC; CDR3 protein: CASSLAGGYSYNEQFF
D gene: NA; J gene: TRBJ1-1; clone size: few; V gene: TRBV7-3; CDR3 DNA: TGTGCCAGCAGCCCCGCAGGGTACACTGAAGCTTTCTTT; CDR3 protein: CASSPAGYTEAFF
D gene: TRBD2; J gene: TRBJ2-3; clone size: NA; V gene: TRBV18; CDR3 DNA: TGTGCCAGCTCACCACCTGGTAGCGGGGGGGCCACAGATACGCAGTATTTT; CDR3 protein: CASSPPGSGGATDTQYF
D gene: NA; J gene: TRBJ2-5; clone size: NA; V gene: TRBV20-1; CDR3 DNA: TGCAGTGCTACCACGTTGGGAGAGCAGTACTTC; CDR3 protein: CSATTLGEQYF
D gene: TRBD1; J gene: TRBJ1-4; clone size: NA; V gene: TRBV7-2; CDR3 DNA: TGTGCCAGCAGCTTAGTGACAGGGCTTAATGAAAAACTGTTTTTT; CDR3 protein: CASSLVTGLNEKLFF
D gene: TRBD2; J gene: TRBJ2-1; clone size: once; V gene: TRBV7-3; CDR3 DNA: TGTGCCAGCAGCGAACTGGGACTAGCGGGGGGGCAGTTCTTC; CDR3 protein: CASSELGLAGGQFF
D gene: NA; J gene: TRBJ2-7; clone size: once; V gene: TRBV28; CDR3 DNA: TGTGCCAGCAGTCCCGGACAAGTCTTCTCCTACGAGCAGTACTTC; CDR3 protein: CASSPGQVFSYEQYF
D gene: TRBD1; J gene: TRBJ1-2; clone size: NA; V gene: TRBV29-1; CDR3 DNA: TGCAGCGTTGAAGTTGGCCAGGGGGTGGGGGGCTACACCTTC; CDR3 protein: CSVEVGQGVGGYTF
D gene: NA; J gene: TRBJ1-3; clone size: NA; V gene: TRBV19; CDR3 DNA: TGTGCCAGTAGTAGAGGTCCGCGGAACTCTGGAAACACCATATATTTT; CDR3 protein: CASSRGPRNSGNTIYF
D gene: TRBD2; J gene: TRBJ2-1; clone size: NA; V gene: TRBV13; CDR3 DNA: TGTGCCAGCAGCCCAGGGTTAGCGGGAATTTACAATGAGCAGTTCTTC; CDR3 protein: CASSPGLAGIYNEQFF
D gene: NA; J gene: TRBJ1-4; clone size: NA; V gene: TRBV5-4; CDR3 DNA: TGTGCCAGCAGCTGGGCAGGAAAAAGAGCAACTAATGAAAAACTGTTTTTT; CDR3 protein: CASSWAGKRATNEKLFF
D gene: NA; J gene: TRBJ1-6; clone size: once; V gene: TRBV30; CDR3 DNA: TGTGCCTGGAGCGTCAGCGAATCTACACCCCTCCACTTT; CDR3 protein: CAWSVSESTPLHF
D gene: NA; J gene: TRBJ1-5; clone size: NA; V gene: TRBV7-8; CDR3 DNA: TGTGCCAGCAGCCTACAGAACCTTATTAGAGACAATCAGCCCCAGCATTTT; CDR3 protein: CASSLQNLIRDNQPQHF
D gene: NA; J gene: TRBJ2-2; clone size: NA; V gene: TRBV30; CDR3 DNA: TGTGCCTGGAGTGTACTTGGCAGCGGGAACACCGGGGAGCTGTTTTTT; CDR3 protein: CAWSVLGSGNTGELFF
D gene: NA; J gene: TRBJ1-1; clone size: NA; V gene: TRBV19; CDR3 DNA: TGTGCCAGTAGTATAGAACGACAGGCTTTCTTT; CDR3 protein: CASSIERQAFF
D gene: NA; J gene: TRBJ1-6; clone size: NA; V gene: TRBV11-2; CDR3 DNA: TGTGCCAGCAGCTTCACCCTGGGGCAGGGCGGCTTGGGATCACCCCTCCACTTT; CDR3 protein: CASSFTLGQGGLGSPLHF
D gene: TRBD1; J gene: TRBJ1-2; clone size: NA; V gene: TRBV4-3; CDR3 DNA: TGCGCCAGCAGCCTGGGGAGGACAGGTTTTAACTATGGCTACACCTTC; CDR3 protein: CASSLGRTGFNYGYTF
D gene: NA; J gene: TRBJ1-1; clone size: NA; V gene: TRBV29-1; CDR3 DNA: TGCAGCGTTGCGGACACACACACTGAAGCTTTCTTT; CDR3 protein: CSVADTHTEAFF
D gene: TRBD1; J gene: TRBJ1-6; clone size: NA; V gene: TRBV6-1; CDR3 DNA: TGTGCCAGCAGTAGCCGGGACAGGAATTCACCCCTCCACTTT; CDR3 protein: CASSSRDRNSPLHF
D gene: TRBD1; J gene: TRBJ2-7; clone size: NA; V gene: TRBV5-4; CDR3 DNA: TGTGCCAGCGGACAGGGGGGTTACGAGCAGTACTTC; CDR3 protein: CASGQGGYEQYF
D gene: TRBD2; J gene: TRBJ2-5; clone size: NA; V gene: TRBV6-5; CDR3 DNA: TGTGCCAGCAGCTGGGGAGGGGCAGAGACCCAGTACTTC; CDR3 protein: CASSWGGAETQYF
D gene: TRBD1; J gene: TRBJ1-2; clone size: NA; V gene: TRBV6-6; CDR3 DNA: TGTGCCAGCAGGACAGGGGGCACCACCGACAATGGCTACACCTTC; CDR3 protein: CASRTGGTTDNGYTF
D gene: TRBD1; J gene: TRBJ2-3; clone size: NA; V gene: TRBV6-5; CDR3 DNA: TGTGCCAGCAGCTCCTCGACAGGGAAGACGCAGTATTTT; CDR3 protein: CASSSSTGKTQYF
D gene: NA; J gene: TRBJ2-7; clone size: NA; V gene: TRBV30; CDR3 DNA: TGTGCCTGGATCCCTGATTCCTACGAGCAGTACTTC; CDR3 protein: CAWIPDSYEQYF
D gene: TRBD1; J gene: TRBJ1-5; clone size: NA; V gene: TRBV2; CDR3 DNA: TGTGCCAGCAGTGCTCCAGGGGGCCTTCAGCCCCAGCATTTT; CDR3 protein: CASSAPGGLQPQHF
D gene: NA; J gene: TRBJ2-1; clone size: NA; V gene: TRBV5-1; CDR3 DNA: TGCGCCAGCAGCTTGGGAGAGGGTAAGGGTGAGCAGTTCTTC; CDR3 protein: CASSLGEGKGEQFF
D gene: NA; J gene: TRBJ2-3; clone size: NA; V gene: TRBV7-9; CDR3 DNA: TGTTCCAGCAGCACCCACGGGGGGCTGAGCACAGATACGCAGTATTTT; CDR3 protein: CSSSTHGGLSTDTQYF
D gene: TRBD2; J gene: TRBJ2-1; clone size: NA; V gene: TRBV5-1; CDR3 DNA: TGCGCCAGCAGCGTACTAGCGGGGCATTACAATGAGCAGTTCTTC; CDR3 protein: CASSVLAGHYNEQFF
D gene: NA; J gene: TRBJ2-5; clone size: few; V gene: TRBV28; CDR3 DNA: TGTGCCAGCAGTACACCGAGGCAGGGTGGGGAGACCCAGTACTTC; CDR3 protein: CASSTPRQGGETQYF
D gene: NA; J gene: TRBJ1-5; clone size: NA; V gene: TRBV7-9; CDR3 DNA: TGTGCCAGCAGCTTAAATAACGGAGACGGCAATCAGCCCCAGCATTTT; CDR3 protein: CASSLNNGDGNQPQHF
D gene: NA; J gene: TRBJ2-7; clone size: NA; V gene: TRBV7-8; CDR3 DNA: TGTGCCAGCAGCTTGAGACTCGACGAGCAGTACTTC; CDR3 protein: CASSLRLDEQYF
D gene: NA; J gene: TRBJ2-7; clone size: NA; V gene: TRBV19; CDR3 DNA: TGTGCCAGTAGTATAGACTCAGGGTTCTACGAGCAGTACTTC; CDR3 protein: CASSIDSGFYEQYF
D gene: NA; J gene: TRBJ1-6; clone size: NA; V gene: TRBV27; CDR3 DNA: TGTGCCAGCAGTTTATTACGGGGGGTCAATTCACCCCTCCACTTT; CDR3 protein: CASSLLRGVNSPLHF
D gene: TRBD1; J gene: TRBJ1-5; clone size: NA; V gene: TRBV4-1; CDR3 DNA: TGCGCCAGCAGCCTCAGAAAGGGGGCCGACAGCAATCAGCCCCAGCATTTT; CDR3 protein: CASSLRKGADSNQPQHF
D gene: TRBD1; J gene: TRBJ2-7; clone size: NA; V gene: TRBV6-5; CDR3 DNA: TGTGCCAGCAGCCTCGAGCCGGGACAGATTTACGAGCAGTACTTC; CDR3 protein: CASSLEPGQIYEQYF
D gene: NA; J gene: TRBJ2-7; clone size: NA; V gene: TRBV7-2; CDR3 DNA: TGTGCCAGCAGCTCGCTTCGGGACACCTTCTACGAGCAGTACTTC; CDR3 protein: CASSSLRDTFYEQYF
D gene: TRBD2; J gene: TRBJ2-2; clone size: NA; V gene: TRBV7-7; CDR3 DNA: TGTGCTAGCGGGGGGGCCGGCGGGGAGCTGTTTTTT; CDR3 protein: CASGGAGGELFF
D gene: TRBD1; J gene: TRBJ2-7; clone size: once; V gene: TRBV13; CDR3 DNA: TGTGCCAGCAGCGGGCTGAGTCAGGGGGAAAGTCGCTACGAGCAGTACTTC; CDR3 protein: CASSGLSQGESRYEQYF
D gene: NA; J gene: TRBJ2-1; clone size: NA; V gene: TRBV28; CDR3 DNA: TGTGCCAGCAGACCCACAGGGAACAATGAGCAGTTCTTC; CDR3 protein: CASRPTGNNEQFF
D gene: NA; J gene: TRBJ2-7; clone size: NA; V gene: TRBV28; CDR3 DNA: TGTGCCAGCATCTCAGTCGAGGCAGGGGCCCCCTACGAGCAGTACTTC; CDR3 protein: CASISVEAGAPYEQYF
D gene: TRBD2; J gene: TRBJ2-1; clone size: NA; V gene: TRBV30; CDR3 DNA: TGTGCCTGGAAGACTAGCGCGTGGTACAATGAGCAGTTCTTC; CDR3 protein: CAWKTSAWYNEQFF
D gene: NA; J gene: TRBJ2-7; clone size: once; V gene: TRBV28; CDR3 DNA: TGTGCCAGCAATCAGGGCGCCTACGAGCAGTACTTC; CDR3 protein: CASNQGAYEQYF
D gene: TRBD1; J gene: TRBJ1-2; clone size: few; V gene: TRBV28; CDR3 DNA: TGTGCCAGCAGGGTGACAGGGGGCTATGGCTACACCTTC; CDR3 protein: CASRVTGGYGYTF
D gene: TRBD1; J gene: TRBJ1-5; clone size: NA; V gene: TRBV18; CDR3 DNA: TGTGCCAGCTCAAACAGGGGGCAGAGTCAGCCCCAGCATTTT; CDR3 protein: CASSNRGQSQPQHF